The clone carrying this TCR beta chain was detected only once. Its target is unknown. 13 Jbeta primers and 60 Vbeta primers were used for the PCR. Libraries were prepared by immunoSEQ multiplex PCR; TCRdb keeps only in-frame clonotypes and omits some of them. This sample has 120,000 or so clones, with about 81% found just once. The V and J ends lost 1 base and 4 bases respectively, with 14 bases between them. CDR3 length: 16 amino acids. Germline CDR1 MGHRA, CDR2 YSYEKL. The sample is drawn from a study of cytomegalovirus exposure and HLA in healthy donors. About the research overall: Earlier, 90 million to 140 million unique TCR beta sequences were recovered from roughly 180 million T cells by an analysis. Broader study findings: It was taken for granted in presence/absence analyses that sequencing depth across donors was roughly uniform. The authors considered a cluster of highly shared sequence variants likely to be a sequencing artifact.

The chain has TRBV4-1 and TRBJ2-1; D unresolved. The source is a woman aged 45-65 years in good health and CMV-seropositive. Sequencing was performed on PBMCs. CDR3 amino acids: CASSQGRTMLYNEQFF. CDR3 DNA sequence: TGCGCCAGCAGCCAAGGGCGAACTATGTTATACAATGAGCAGTTCTTC.